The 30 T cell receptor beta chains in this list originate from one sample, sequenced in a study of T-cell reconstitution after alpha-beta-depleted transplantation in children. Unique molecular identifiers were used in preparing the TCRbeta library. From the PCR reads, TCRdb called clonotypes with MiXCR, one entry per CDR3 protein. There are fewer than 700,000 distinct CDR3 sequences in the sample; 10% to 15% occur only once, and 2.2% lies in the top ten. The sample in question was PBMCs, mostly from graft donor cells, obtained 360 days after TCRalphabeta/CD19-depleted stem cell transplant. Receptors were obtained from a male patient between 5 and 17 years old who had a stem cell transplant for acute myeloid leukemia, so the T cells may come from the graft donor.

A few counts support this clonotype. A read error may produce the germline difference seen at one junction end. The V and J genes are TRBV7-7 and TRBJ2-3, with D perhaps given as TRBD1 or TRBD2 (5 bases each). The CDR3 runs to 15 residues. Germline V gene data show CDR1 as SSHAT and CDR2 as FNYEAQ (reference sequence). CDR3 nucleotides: TGTGCTAGCAGCTTATCCCCGGGGACCACAGATACGCAGTATTTT. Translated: CASSLSPGTTDTQYF.

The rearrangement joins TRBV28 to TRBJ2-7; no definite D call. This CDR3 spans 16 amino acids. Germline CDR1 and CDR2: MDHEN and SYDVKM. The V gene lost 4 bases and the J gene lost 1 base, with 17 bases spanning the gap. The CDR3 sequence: CASSSRELALSYEQYF. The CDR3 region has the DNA TGTGCCAGCAGTTCGCGTGAGTTAGCTTTATCCTACGAGCAGTACTTC.

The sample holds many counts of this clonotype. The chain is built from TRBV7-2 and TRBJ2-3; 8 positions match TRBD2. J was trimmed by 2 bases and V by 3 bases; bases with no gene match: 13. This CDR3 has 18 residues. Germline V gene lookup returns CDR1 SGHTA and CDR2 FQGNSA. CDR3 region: CASSFPFGGRTLTDTQYF. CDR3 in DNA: TGTGCCAGCAGCTTCCCCTTTGGCGGGAGGACCCTCACAGATACGCAGTATTTT.

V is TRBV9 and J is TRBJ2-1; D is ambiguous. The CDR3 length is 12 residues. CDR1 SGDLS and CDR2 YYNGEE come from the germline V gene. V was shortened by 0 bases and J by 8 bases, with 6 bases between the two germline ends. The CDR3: CASSVVSYEQFF. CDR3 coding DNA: TGTGCCAGCAGCGTAGTCTCTTATGAGCAGTTCTTC.

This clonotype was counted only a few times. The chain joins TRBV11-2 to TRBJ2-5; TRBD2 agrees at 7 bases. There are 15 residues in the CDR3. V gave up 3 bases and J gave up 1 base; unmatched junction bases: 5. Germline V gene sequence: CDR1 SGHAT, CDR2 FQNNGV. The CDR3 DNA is TGTGCCAGCAGCTTGCGGGAGAGGGGCCAAGAGACCCAGTACTTC. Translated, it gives CASSLRERGQETQYF.

CDR3 in DNA: TGCAGTGCTAGCGGGAGGGAGACCACAGATACGCAGTATTTT. Its protein product is CSASGRETTDTQYF. This chain uses TRBV20-1 with TRBJ2-3, with 8 positions matching TRBD2. The V segment lost 3 bases and the J segment 2 bases; nucleotides outside the gene matches: 4. Germline V lookup: CDR1 DFQATT, CDR2 SNEGSKA (reference sequence). This CDR3 comprises 14 residues.

CDR3 in DNA: TGTGCCAGCAGCCAAGAGGGGACAGGGCTGTTCACTGGAAACACCATATATTTT. Residues: CASSQEGTGLFTGNTIYF. The J gene is TRBJ1-3, the V gene TRBV3-1; 9 nucleotides match TRBD1. This CDR3 is built from 18 residues. The germline gives CDR1 LGHDT, CDR2 YNNKEL (reference sequence). V gave up 0 bases and J gave up 2 bases; unmatched junction bases: 8.

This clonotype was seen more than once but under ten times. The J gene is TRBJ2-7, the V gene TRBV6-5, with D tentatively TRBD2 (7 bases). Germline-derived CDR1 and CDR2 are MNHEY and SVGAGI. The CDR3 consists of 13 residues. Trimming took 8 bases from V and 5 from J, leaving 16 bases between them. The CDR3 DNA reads TGTGCCAGCTGCCGGGGGGCTTGGCACGAGCAGTACTTC. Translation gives CASCRGAWHEQYF.

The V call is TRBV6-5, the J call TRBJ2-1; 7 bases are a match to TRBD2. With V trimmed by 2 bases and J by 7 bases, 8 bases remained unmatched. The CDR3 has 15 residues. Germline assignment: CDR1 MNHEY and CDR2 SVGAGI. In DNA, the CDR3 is TGTGCCAGCAGTTACGCCGCCGGGGGGAGTAATGAGCAGTTCTTC. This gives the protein CASSYAAGGSNEQFF.

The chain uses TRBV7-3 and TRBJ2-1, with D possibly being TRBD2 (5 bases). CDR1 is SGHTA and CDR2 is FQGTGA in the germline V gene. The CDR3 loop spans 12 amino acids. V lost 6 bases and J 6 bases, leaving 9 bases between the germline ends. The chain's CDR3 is CASSDAGNEQFF. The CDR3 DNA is TGTGCCAGCAGTGACGCGGGCAATGAGCAGTTCTTC.

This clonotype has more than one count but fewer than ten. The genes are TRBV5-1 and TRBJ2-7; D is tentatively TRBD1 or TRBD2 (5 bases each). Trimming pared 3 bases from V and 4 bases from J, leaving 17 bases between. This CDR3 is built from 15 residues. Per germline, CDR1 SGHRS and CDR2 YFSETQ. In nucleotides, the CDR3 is TGCGCCAGCAGCTGGATTTCCGGGACGACGTACGAGCAGTACTTC. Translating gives CASSWISGTTYEQYF.

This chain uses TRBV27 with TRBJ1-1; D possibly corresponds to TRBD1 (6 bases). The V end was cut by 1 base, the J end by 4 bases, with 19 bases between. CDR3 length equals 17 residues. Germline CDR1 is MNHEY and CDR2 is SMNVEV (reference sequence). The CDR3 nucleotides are TGTGCCAGCAGTTTATGTGGGGGGCCCGTCGGAGGCACTGAAGCTTTCTTT. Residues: CASSLCGGPVGGTEAFF.

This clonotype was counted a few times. CDR3 in amino acids: CASSLGTSGRWGTDTQYF. Written as DNA, the CDR3 is TGTGCCAGCAGTTTGGGGACTAGCGGGAGGTGGGGCACAGATACGCAGTATTTT. The chain links TRBV27 to TRBJ2-3, with 15 bases that match TRBD2. V was clipped by 3 bases and J by 1 base; unmatched bases: 5. The V gene's germline CDR1 is MNHEY and CDR2 SMNVEV (reference sequence). This CDR3 is built from 18 residues.

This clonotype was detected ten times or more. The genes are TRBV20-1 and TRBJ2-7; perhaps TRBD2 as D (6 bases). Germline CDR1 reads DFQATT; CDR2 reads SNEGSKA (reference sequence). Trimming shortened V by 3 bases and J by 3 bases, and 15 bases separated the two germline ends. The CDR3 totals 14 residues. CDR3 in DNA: TGCAGTGCTAGGGGGACTCGGCGATTCTACGAGCAGTACTTC. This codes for CSARGTRRFYEQYF.

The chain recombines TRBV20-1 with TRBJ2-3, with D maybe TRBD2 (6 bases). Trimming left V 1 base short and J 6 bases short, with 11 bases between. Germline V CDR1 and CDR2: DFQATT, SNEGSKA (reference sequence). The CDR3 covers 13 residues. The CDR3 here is CSARGTTFDTQYF. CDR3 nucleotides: TGCAGTGCTAGAGGGACTACCTTCGATACGCAGTATTTT.

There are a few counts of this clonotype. The CDR3 spells CASSYSGGISWNEQFF. As DNA, the CDR3 is TGTGCCAGCAGTTACAGCGGCGGGATAAGTTGGAATGAGCAGTTCTTC. This chain links TRBV6-5 with TRBJ2-1, with D possibly being TRBD2 (6 bases). The germline V gene encodes CDR1 MNHEY and CDR2 SVGAGI. The germline V and J ends were trimmed by 2 bases and 7 bases, with 18 bases remaining between them. This CDR3 has 16 residues.

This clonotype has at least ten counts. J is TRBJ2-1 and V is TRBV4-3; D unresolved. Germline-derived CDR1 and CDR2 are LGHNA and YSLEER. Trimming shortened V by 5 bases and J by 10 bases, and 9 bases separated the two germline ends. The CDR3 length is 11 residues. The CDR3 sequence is CASSNFDEQFF. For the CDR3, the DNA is TGCGCCAGCAGCAATTTCGACGAGCAGTTCTTC.

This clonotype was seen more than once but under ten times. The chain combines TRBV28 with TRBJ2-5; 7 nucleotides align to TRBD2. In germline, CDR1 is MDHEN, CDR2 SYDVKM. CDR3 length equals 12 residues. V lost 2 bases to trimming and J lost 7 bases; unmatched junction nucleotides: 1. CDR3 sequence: CASSLPGGTQYF. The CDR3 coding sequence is TGTGCCAGCAGTTTACCGGGGGGGACCCAGTACTTC.

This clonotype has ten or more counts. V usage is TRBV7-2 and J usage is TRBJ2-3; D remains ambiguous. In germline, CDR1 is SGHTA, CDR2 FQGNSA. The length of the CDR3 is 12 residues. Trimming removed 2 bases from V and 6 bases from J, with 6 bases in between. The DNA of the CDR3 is TGTGCCAGCAGCTTATCGATCGATACGCAGTATTTT. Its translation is CASSLSIDTQYF.

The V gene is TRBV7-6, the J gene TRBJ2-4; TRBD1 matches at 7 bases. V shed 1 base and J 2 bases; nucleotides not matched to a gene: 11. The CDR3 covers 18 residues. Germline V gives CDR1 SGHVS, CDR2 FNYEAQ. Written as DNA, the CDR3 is TGTGCCAGCAGCTTAGGTGCCACGAGGGGGCTTACCAAAAACATTCAGTACTTC. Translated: CASSLGATRGLTKNIQYF.

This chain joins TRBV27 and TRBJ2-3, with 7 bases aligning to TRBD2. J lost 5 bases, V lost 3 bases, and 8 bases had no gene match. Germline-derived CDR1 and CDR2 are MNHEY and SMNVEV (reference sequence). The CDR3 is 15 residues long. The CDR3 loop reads CASSLQGGPGDTQYF. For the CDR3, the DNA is TGTGCCAGCAGTTTGCAGGGAGGGCCCGGAGATACGCAGTATTTT.

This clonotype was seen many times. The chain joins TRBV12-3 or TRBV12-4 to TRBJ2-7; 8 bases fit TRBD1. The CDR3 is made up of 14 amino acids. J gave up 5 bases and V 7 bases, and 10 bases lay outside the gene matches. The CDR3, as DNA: TGTGCCAGCACCGGTCCAGGGGGCAGGGACGAGCAGTACTTC. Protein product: CASTGPGGRDEQYF.

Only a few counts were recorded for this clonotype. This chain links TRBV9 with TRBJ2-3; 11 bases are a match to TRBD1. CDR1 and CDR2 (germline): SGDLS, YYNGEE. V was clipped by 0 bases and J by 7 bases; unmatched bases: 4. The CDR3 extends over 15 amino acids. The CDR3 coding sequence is TGTGCCAGCAGCGTAGGGGGACAGGGGGTTCATACGCAGTATTTT. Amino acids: CASSVGGQGVHTQYF.

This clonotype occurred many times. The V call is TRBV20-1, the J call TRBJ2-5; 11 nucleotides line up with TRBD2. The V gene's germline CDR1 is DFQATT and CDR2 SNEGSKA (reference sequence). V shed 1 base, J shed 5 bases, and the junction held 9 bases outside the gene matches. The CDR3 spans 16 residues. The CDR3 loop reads CSARVSGRAMVETQYF. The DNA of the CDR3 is TGCAGTGCTAGAGTTAGCGGGAGGGCTATGGTCGAGACCCAGTACTTC.

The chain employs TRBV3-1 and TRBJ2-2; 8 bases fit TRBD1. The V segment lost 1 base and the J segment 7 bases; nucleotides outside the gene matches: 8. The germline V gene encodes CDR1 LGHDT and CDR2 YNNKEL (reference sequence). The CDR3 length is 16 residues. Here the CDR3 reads CASSQVQGARSGELFF. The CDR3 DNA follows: TGTGCCAGCAGCCAAGTCCAGGGGGCGCGCAGCGGGGAGCTGTTTTTT.

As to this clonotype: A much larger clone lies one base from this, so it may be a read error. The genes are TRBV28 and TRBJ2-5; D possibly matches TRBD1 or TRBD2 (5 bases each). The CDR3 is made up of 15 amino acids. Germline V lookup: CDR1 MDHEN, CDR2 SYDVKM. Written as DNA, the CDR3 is TGTGCCAGCAGTGCCGCAGGGTTCAGCAGGGAGACCCAGAACTTC. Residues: CASSAAGFSRETQNF.

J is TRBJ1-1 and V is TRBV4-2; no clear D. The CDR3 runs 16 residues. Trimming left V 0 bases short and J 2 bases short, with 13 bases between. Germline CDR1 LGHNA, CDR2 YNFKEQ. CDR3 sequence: CASSQDQKGLNTEAFF. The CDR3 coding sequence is TGTGCCAGCAGCCAAGATCAAAAGGGCCTCAACACTGAAGCTTTCTTT.

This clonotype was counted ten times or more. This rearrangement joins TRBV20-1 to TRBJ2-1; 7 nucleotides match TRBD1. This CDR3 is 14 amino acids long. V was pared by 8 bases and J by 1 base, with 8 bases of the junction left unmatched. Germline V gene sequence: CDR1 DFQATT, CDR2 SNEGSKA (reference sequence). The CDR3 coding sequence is TGCAGTTACCATACAGGGGAATCCTACAATGAGCAGTTCTTC. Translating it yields CSYHTGESYNEQFF.

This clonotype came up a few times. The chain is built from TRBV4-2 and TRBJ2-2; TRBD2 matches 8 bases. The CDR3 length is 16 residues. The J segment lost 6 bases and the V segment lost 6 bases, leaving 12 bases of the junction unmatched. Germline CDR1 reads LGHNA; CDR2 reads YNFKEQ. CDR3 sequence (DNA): TGTGCCAGCAGACTAAGCGGGAGTGTCACCGCCGGGGAGCTGTTTTTT. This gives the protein CASRLSGSVTAGELFF.

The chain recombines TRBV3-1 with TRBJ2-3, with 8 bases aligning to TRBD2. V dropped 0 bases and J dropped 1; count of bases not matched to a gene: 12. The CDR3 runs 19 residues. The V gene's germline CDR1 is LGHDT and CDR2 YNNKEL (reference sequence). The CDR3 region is CASSQDGFSGIPGTDTQYF. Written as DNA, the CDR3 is TGTGCCAGCAGCCAAGATGGTTTTAGCGGGATTCCTGGCACAGATACGCAGTATTTT.